This T cell receptor (beta chain) was retrieved from a study of cytomegalovirus exposure and HLA in healthy donors. Overall study results and limits: Sequences of the TCR beta chain were said to predict the HLA-A and HLA-B alleles of most subjects accurately.

Notes on this clone: What it recognizes is unknown.

CDR1 is MDHEN and CDR2 is SYDVKM in the germline V gene. Germline trimming cut 6 bases from V and 5 bases from J; bases unmatched to any gene: 10. The CDR3 runs to 16 residues. PCR amplification relied on 60 Vbeta primers (plus 13 Jbeta primers). This table comes from immunoSEQ multiplex PCR, and its TCRdb copy is limited to in-frame clones, with some not included. Of 90,000 to 150,000 clones in the sample, 78% were seen once. The genes are TRBV28 and TRBJ1-3; 10 nucleotides match TRBD1. Source material: PBMCs. This TCR was recovered from a woman in her thirties in good health and CMV-seropositive. The chain's CDR3 is CASRTGTGVRRNTIYF. The CDR3 DNA reads as TGTGCCAGCAGAACCGGGACAGGGGTGAGGAGAAACACCATATATTTT.